These 30 T cell receptor beta chains came from one sample sequenced in a study of T cell responses to AZD1222 COVID-19 vaccine (dated by TCRdb to about 2021). The meaning of the sample's time point label: baseline before first vaccination. Receptors were amplified or captured by the immunoSEQ multiplex PCR assay. As stored in TCRdb, this immuneACCESS dataset retains in-frame rearrangements with V and J assigned. A fraction of the clones does not appear; measured against another copy, unresolved V genes explain less than half of the discrepancy, and the remainder lacks a known reason. The sample profile shows some 100,000 clones; about nine tenths of them were found once. The ten largest clones capture roughly 1.8% of the sample. The source material was peripheral blood, sampled on day 0 of AZD1222 vaccination. All receptors derive from an adult in good health.

The gene calls are TRBV9 and TRBJ2-1; 8 positions agree with TRBD2. Germline trimming cut 1 base from V and 5 bases from J; bases unmatched to any gene: 2. The CDR3 has 14 residues. Germline V gene sequence: CDR1 SGDLS, CDR2 YYNGEE. The CDR3 reads CASSVPGLDNEQFF. The CDR3, as DNA: TGTGCCAGCAGCGTACCGGGACTAGACAATGAGCAGTTCTTC.

This chain connects TRBV28 to TRBJ2-6; 8 bases match TRBD2. The germline gives CDR1 MDHEN, CDR2 SYDVKM. Germline trimming cut 2 bases from V and 0 bases from J; bases unmatched to any gene: 18. The CDR3 is 22 amino acids. The CDR3 spells CASSLLTTGHLAGNSGANVLTF. The CDR3 DNA sequence: TGTGCCAGCAGTTTACTGACTACGGGACACTTAGCGGGAAACTCTGGGGCCAACGTCCTGACTTTC.

The V and J genes are TRBV18 and TRBJ1-2; 7 nucleotides agree with TRBD1. Looked up from germline, CDR1 is KGHSH and CDR2 is LQKENI. With 3 bases clipped from V and 4 bases from J, the junction kept 8 bases outside the gene matches. The CDR3 consists of 15 residues. The CDR3 reads CASSPDRSGGYGYTF. In nucleotides, the CDR3 is TGTGCCAGCTCACCGGACAGGAGTGGTGGCTATGGCTACACCTTC.

This clone has only a few counts. This chain links TRBV25-1 with TRBJ2-2; D is unclear. The CDR3 runs to 12 residues. The ends were cut back, 7 bases at V and 2 bases at J, with 5 bases in the middle. Germline lookup yields CDR1 MGHDK and CDR2 SYGVNS. CDR3 in DNA: TGTGCCAGCACCCCAAACACCGGGGAGCTGTTTTTT. It encodes CASTPNTGELFF.

The chain employs TRBV18 and TRBJ2-7; no clear D gene. The germline V gene encodes CDR1 KGHSH and CDR2 LQKENI. The CDR3 extends over 15 amino acids. V lost 5 bases and J 3 bases, leaving 17 bases between the germline ends. The CDR3 region has the DNA TGTGCCAGCTCATCAAGTCTTACAGAGTTCTACGAGCAGTACTTC. Encoded protein: CASSSSLTEFYEQYF.

J is TRBJ2-3 and V is TRBV4-2; 11 nucleotides align to TRBD2. The CDR3 runs 17 residues. Germline-derived CDR1 and CDR2 are LGHNA and YNFKEQ. After removal of 0 bases from V and 4 bases from J, the junction contained 6 bases not matched to a gene. In DNA, the CDR3 is TGTGCCAGCAGCCAAGAAACTAGCGGGAGAGGGGCAGATACGCAGTATTTT. Protein sequence: CASSQETSGRGADTQYF.

The chain is built from TRBV27 and TRBJ1-1, with a tentative D call TRBD1 (5 bases). This CDR3 has 13 amino acids. Germline-derived CDR1 and CDR2 are MNHEY and SMNVEV (reference sequence). Trimming shortened V by 3 bases and J by 7 bases, and 12 bases separated the two germline ends. CDR3 in amino acids: CASSFHGASEAFF. DNA for the CDR3: TGTGCCAGCAGTTTTCACGGGGCCAGTGAAGCTTTCTTT.

This chain uses TRBV19 with TRBJ1-5; 8 positions agree with TRBD1. The V gene end was trimmed by 10 bases and the J gene end by 3 bases; junction bases not matched to a gene: 5. The CDR3 is 13 residues long. Germline CDR1 reads LNHDA; CDR2 reads SQIVND (reference sequence). The chain's CDR3 is CATQDRANQPQHF. The CDR3 DNA follows: TGTGCCACCCAGGACAGGGCCAATCAGCCCCAGCATTTT.

The genes are TRBV19 and TRBJ1-6; D uncertain. V lost 7 bases to trimming and J lost 1 base, with 11 bases between them. Germline V gene sequence: CDR1 LNHDA, CDR2 SQIVND (reference sequence). The CDR3 contains 15 residues. CDR3 sequence: CASTNLGSYNSPLHF. Written as DNA, the CDR3 is TGTGCCAGTACTAACCTGGGGTCCTATAATTCACCCCTCCACTTT.

The chain has TRBV2 and TRBJ1-6, with 9 bases identical to TRBD1. V lost 6 bases to trimming and J lost 5 bases; unmatched junction nucleotides: 5. Germline CDR1 and CDR2: SNHLY and FYNNEI. There are 15 residues in the CDR3. The CDR3 region has the DNA TGTGCCAGCAGAAACCGGGACAGGGATAATTCACCCCTCCACTTT. Encoded protein: CASRNRDRDNSPLHF.

The chain couples TRBV27 to TRBJ2-7, with a possible D match to TRBD2 (6 bases). V dropped 0 bases and J dropped 6 bases, with 12 bases sitting between them. In germline, CDR1 is MNHEY, CDR2 SMNVEV (reference sequence). CDR3 size: 14 residues. CDR3 coding DNA: TGTGCCAGCAGTTTATCGGTCGGGAGAGTCGAGCAGTACTTC. It translates to CASSLSVGRVEQYF.

The V gene is TRBV29-1, the J gene TRBJ2-3; TRBD2 is a possible D gene (5 bases). V was trimmed by 3 bases and J by 4 bases, leaving 8 bases between them. The CDR3 runs 12 residues. Germline assignment: CDR1 SQVTM and CDR2 ANQGSEA. The CDR3 DNA follows: TGCAGCGTTGACGCAGCGGCAGATACGCAGTATTTT. Translation: CSVDAAADTQYF.

The chain recombines TRBV11-2 with TRBJ2-7; D possibly corresponds to TRBD1 (6 bases). This CDR3 is built from 17 residues. V was clipped by 5 bases and J by 2 bases, with 22 bases between them. Per the germline V gene, CDR1 is SGHAT and CDR2 is FQNNGV. This CDR3 is CASSLQSATGTTYEQYF. The CDR3 nucleotides read TGTGCCAGCAGCCTCCAGAGTGCGACAGGTACGACCTACGAGCAGTACTTC.

The chain links TRBV7-2 to TRBJ2-7, with a weak D call TRBD2 (6 bases). V shed 0 bases and J shed 3 bases, with 12 bases lying between them. Germline-derived CDR1 and CDR2 are SGHTA and FQGNSA. This CDR3 region has 15 residues. The CDR3 nucleotides are TGTGCCAGCAGCTTAGCGGAGGGGTCTAGCTACGAGCAGTACTTC. The encoded protein is CASSLAEGSSYEQYF. Based on the CDR3 plus reference TRBV7-2 and TRBJ2-7, the full variable domain is GAGVSQSPSNKVTEKGKDVELRCDPISGHTALYWYRQSLGQGLEFLIYFQGNSAPDKSGLPSDRFSAERTGGSVSTLTIQRTQQEDSAVYLCASSLAEGSSYEQYFGPGTRLTVT.

The chain recombines TRBV27 with TRBJ2-2; D not resolved. The CDR3 has 13 residues. Per germline, CDR1 MNHEY and CDR2 SMNVEV (reference sequence). V was clipped by 5 bases and J by 4 bases, with 8 bases between them. CDR3 loop: CASSGQITGELFF. The CDR3 coding sequence is TGTGCCAGCAGTGGCCAGATCACCGGGGAGCTGTTTTTT.

The rearrangement joins TRBV7-3 to TRBJ2-7, with D possibly matching TRBD1 (6 bases). This CDR3 is built from 15 residues. Trimming pared 6 bases from V and 1 base from J, leaving 16 bases between. The germline V gene has CDR1 SGHTA and CDR2 FQGTGA. CDR3 DNA sequence: TGTGCCAGCAGGATACCGGGACAAGGTTCCTACGAGCAGTACTTC. Its protein product is CASRIPGQGSYEQYF.

This clone was detected only once. V gene TRBV18 combines with J gene TRBJ2-7, with D possibly being TRBD1 or TRBD2 (6 bases each). Germline values: CDR1 KGHSH, CDR2 LQKENI. CDR3 length: 15 residues. The V and J ends lost 3 bases and 2 bases respectively, with 14 bases between them. In DNA form, the CDR3 reads TGTGCCAGCTCACCCGGGGCCGGGGGCGCCTACGAGCAGTACTTC. It yields the protein CASSPGAGGAYEQYF.

The chain recombines TRBV9 with TRBJ2-2; D gene unclear. Germline V gene lookup returns CDR1 SGDLS and CDR2 YYNGEE. The germline V and J ends were trimmed by 4 bases and 4 bases, with 5 bases remaining between them. This CDR3 region has 12 residues. DNA for the CDR3: TGTGCCAGCAGCTCACCCACCGGGGAGCTGTTTTTT. Translating gives CASSSPTGELFF. The whole variable domain, filled in from reference TRBV9 and TRBJ2-2, reads DSGVTQTPKHLITATGQRVTLRCSPRSGDLSVYWYQQSLDQGLQFLIQYYNGEERAKGNILERFSAQQFPDLHSELNLSSLELGDSALYFCASSSPTGELFFGEGSRLTVL.

The gene calls are TRBV6-4 and TRBJ2-2; no definite D call. Germline V gives CDR1 MRHNA, CDR2 SNTAGT. The ends were cut back, 3 bases at V and 0 bases at J, with 8 bases in the middle. This CDR3 comprises 15 residues. The DNA for the CDR3 is TGTGCCAGCAGTGAAGCAAGCTCGAACACCGGGGAGCTGTTTTTT. The encoded protein is CASSEASSNTGELFF.

This chain uses TRBV27 with TRBJ2-3; the D is unclear. CDR3 length: 16 amino acids. From germline, CDR1 is MNHEY and CDR2 SMNVEV (reference sequence). The V end was cut by 6 bases, the J end by 3 bases, with 19 bases between. The CDR3 DNA reads as TGTGCCAGCAGACGGGCTCCGTCCGTCGGAACAGATACGCAGTATTTT. Its translation: CASRRAPSVGTDTQYF.

This chain links TRBV6-2 or TRBV6-3 with TRBJ1-1; 7 nucleotides match TRBD1. The CDR3 has 15 amino acids. The germline CDR1 and CDR2 sequences are MNHEY and SVGEGT. J gave up 7 bases and V 2 bases, and 10 bases lay outside the gene matches. CDR3 amino acids: CASSYGGQWAVEAFF. The CDR3 DNA sequence: TGTGCCAGCAGTTACGGGGGACAGTGGGCGGTTGAAGCTTTCTTT.

The rearrangement links TRBV13 to TRBJ1-3, with TRBD1 matching over 8 bases. Germline V CDR1 and CDR2: PRHDT, FYEKMQ (reference sequence). CDR3 length: 17 amino acids. Trimming at V came to 5 bases and at J to 0 bases, leaving 9 bases not matched to a gene. Here the CDR3 DNA reads TGTGCCAGCAGCCAATGGCAGGGGGCCAGCTCTGGAAACACCATATATTTT. Protein: CASSQWQGASSGNTIYF.

V usage is TRBV12-3 or TRBV12-4 and J usage is TRBJ2-7; unclear D gene. Trimming removed 5 bases from V and 3 bases from J, with 5 bases in between. There are 11 residues in the CDR3. CDR3 region: CASSLNYEQYF. Here the CDR3 DNA reads TGTGCCAGCAGTCTTAACTACGAGCAGTACTTC.

The chain carries TRBV7-2 and TRBJ1-1, with TRBD1 as a possible D gene (5 bases). The V gene's germline CDR1 is SGHTA and CDR2 FQGNSA. V was clipped by 5 bases and J by 0 bases, with 19 bases between them. The CDR3 runs 17 residues. Here the CDR3 reads CASSRQPLGPMNTEAFF. The CDR3 nucleotides read TGTGCCAGCAGCCGCCAACCATTGGGACCGATGAACACTGAAGCTTTCTTT. Complete variable domain (other parts from reference TRBV7-2 and TRBJ1-1): GAGVSQSPSNKVTEKGKDVELRCDPISGHTALYWYRQSLGQGLEFLIYFQGNSAPDKSGLPSDRFSAERTGGSVSTLTIQRTQQEDSAVYLCASSRQPLGPMNTEAFFGQGTRLTVV.

The chain uses TRBV19 and TRBJ1-2; the match to TRBD1 covers 7 bases. Losses at the gene ends were 5 bases for V and 3 bases for J; bases not matched to a gene: 9. CDR1 is LNHDA and CDR2 is SQIVND in the germline V gene (reference sequence). CDR3 length: 15 residues. The CDR3 sequence is CASSASWGQYYGYTF. In DNA form, the CDR3 reads TGTGCCAGTAGTGCGTCCTGGGGACAGTACTATGGCTACACCTTC.

The chain uses TRBV5-1 and TRBJ2-7; 9 nucleotides line up with TRBD2. The germline gives CDR1 SGHRS, CDR2 YFSETQ. This CDR3 spans 16 amino acids. Trimming took 1 base from V and 5 from J; bases not matched to a gene: 10. Here the CDR3 reads CASSLFASGAAHEQYF. CDR3 sequence (DNA): TGCGCCAGCAGCTTGTTTGCTAGCGGGGCTGCCCACGAGCAGTACTTC.

The chain joins TRBV18 to TRBJ1-5, with 9 bases matching TRBD1. The ends lost 4 bases at V and 7 bases at J; junction bases unmatched: 5. The CDR3 spans 14 residues. Germline CDR1 reads KGHSH; CDR2 reads LQKENI. CDR3 protein: CASSLQGAGQPQHF. As DNA, the CDR3 is TGTGCCAGCTCACTACAGGGGGCCGGGCAGCCCCAGCATTTT.

The chain has TRBV5-6 and TRBJ1-2; tentative D call: TRBD1 (6 bases). CDR3 size: 14 residues. The V gene's germline CDR1 is SGHDT and CDR2 YYEEEE. Trimming left V 6 bases short and J 3 bases short, with 15 bases between. Written as DNA, the CDR3 is TGTGCCAGCACCCCGGGGGCAGCCTACTATGGCTACACCTTC. Amino acids: CASTPGAAYYGYTF.

V usage is TRBV18 and J usage is TRBJ2-7, with 8 positions matching TRBD1. Unmatched junction bases numbered 6, after V lost 4 bases and J lost 4 bases. CDR3 length: 14 residues. Germline V gene lookup returns CDR1 KGHSH and CDR2 LQKENI. The CDR3 here is CASSRDRTQYEQYF. The CDR3 DNA reads TGTGCCAGCTCACGGGACAGGACACAATACGAGCAGTACTTC.

The chain has TRBV27 and TRBJ2-2; 10 bases match TRBD2. CDR3 length equals 16 residues. Trimming cost V 6 bases and J 6 bases; bases outside gene matches: 10. Germline V lookup: CDR1 MNHEY, CDR2 SMNVEV (reference sequence). The chain's CDR3 is CASRPPSGRVPGELFF. The CDR3 DNA is TGTGCCAGCAGGCCTCCTAGCGGGAGAGTCCCCGGGGAGCTGTTTTTT.